What follows describes a single T cell receptor beta chain. This record belongs to a study of technical replicates of blood from several donors. Generated by immunoSEQ multiplex PCR, the TCRdb table keeps only in-frame clones and is missing some. Altogether over 70,000 clones are present, approximately 97% being singletons, with the ten largest covering 0.2%. Germline CDR1 is SGHAT and CDR2 is FQNNGV. Trimming took 1 base from V and 5 from J, leaving 12 bases between them. CDR3 size: 15 residues. Sequenced: T cells isolated from PBMCs. The TCR was taken from a human donor in good health. V usage is TRBV11-2 and J usage is TRBJ2-1, with a possible D match to TRBD2 (6 bases). CDR3 sequence (DNA): TGTGCCAGCAGCTTAGTGCAGGCGGGACACAATGAGCAGTTCTTC. Protein sequence: CASSLVQAGHNEQFF.